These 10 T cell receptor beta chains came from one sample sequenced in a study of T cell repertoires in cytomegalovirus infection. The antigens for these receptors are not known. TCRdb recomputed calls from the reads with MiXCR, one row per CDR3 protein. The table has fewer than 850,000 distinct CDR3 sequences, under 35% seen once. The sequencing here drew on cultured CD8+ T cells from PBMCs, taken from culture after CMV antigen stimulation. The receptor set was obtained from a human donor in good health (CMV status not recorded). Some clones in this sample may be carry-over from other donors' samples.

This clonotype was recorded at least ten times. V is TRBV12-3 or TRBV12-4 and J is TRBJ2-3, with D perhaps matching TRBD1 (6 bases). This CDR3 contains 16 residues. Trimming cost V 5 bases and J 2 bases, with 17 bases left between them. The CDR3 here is CASSTQRQVSTDTQYF. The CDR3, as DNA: TGTGCCAGCAGTACACAAAGACAGGTGTCCACAGATACGCAGTATTTT.

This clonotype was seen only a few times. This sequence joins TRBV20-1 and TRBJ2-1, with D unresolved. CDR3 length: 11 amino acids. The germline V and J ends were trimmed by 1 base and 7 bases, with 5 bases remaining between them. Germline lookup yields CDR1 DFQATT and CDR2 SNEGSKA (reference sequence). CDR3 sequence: CSARVHNEQFF. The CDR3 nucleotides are TGCAGTGCTAGAGTTCATAATGAGCAGTTCTTC.

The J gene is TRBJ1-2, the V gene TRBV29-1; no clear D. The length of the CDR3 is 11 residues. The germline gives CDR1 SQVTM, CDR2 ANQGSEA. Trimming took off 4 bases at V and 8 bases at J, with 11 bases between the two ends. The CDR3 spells CSVVEVRGYTF. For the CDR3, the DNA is TGCAGCGTTGTGGAGGTCCGCGGCTACACCTTC.

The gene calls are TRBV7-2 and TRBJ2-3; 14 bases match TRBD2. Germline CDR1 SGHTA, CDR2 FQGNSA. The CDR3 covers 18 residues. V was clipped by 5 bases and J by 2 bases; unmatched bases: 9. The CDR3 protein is CASSPGTSGGHFTDTQYF. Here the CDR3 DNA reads TGTGCCAGCAGCCCTGGGACTAGCGGGGGCCATTTCACAGATACGCAGTATTTT.

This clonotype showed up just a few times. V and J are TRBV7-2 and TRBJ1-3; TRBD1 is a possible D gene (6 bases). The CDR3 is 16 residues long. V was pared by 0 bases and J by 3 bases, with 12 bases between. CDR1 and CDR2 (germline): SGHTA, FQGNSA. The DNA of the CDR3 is TGTGCCAGCAGCTTAGCAGAAACAGGGATTGGAAACACCATATATTTT. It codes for CASSLAETGIGNTIYF.

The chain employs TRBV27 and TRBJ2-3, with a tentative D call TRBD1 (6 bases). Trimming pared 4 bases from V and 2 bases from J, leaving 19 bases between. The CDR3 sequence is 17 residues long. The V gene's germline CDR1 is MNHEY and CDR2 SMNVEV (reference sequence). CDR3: CASSSILTGLITDTQYF. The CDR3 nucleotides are TGTGCCAGCAGTTCCATCCTTACAGGGCTAATCACAGATACGCAGTATTTT.

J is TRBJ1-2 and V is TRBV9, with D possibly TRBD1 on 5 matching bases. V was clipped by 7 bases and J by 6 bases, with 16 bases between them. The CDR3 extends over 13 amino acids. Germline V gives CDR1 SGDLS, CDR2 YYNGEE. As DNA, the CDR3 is TGTGCCAGCTCCCCCGGGACGCTACATGGCTACACCTTC. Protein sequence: CASSPGTLHGYTF.

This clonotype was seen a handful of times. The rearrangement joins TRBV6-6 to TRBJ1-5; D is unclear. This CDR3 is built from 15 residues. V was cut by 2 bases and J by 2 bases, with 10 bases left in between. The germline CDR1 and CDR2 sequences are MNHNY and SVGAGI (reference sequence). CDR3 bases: TGTGCCAGCAGTTACACGGCAGACCGCAATCAGCCCCAGCATTTT. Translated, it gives CASSYTADRNQPQHF.

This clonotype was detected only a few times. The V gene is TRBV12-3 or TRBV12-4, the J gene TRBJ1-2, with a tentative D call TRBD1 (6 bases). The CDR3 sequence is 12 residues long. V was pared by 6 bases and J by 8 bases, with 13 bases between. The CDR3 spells CASSTGLFGYTF. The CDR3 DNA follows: TGTGCCAGCAGCACAGGGCTCTTCGGCTACACCTTC.

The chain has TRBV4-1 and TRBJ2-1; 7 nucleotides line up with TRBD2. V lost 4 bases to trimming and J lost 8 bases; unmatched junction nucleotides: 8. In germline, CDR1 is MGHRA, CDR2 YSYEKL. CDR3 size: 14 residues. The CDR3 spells CASSPTSLMDEQFF. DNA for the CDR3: TGCGCCAGCAGCCCGACTAGCTTGATGGATGAGCAGTTCTTC.